The clone carrying this T cell receptor (beta chain) turned up a few times. The CDR3 is 12 amino acids. Trimming cost V 4 bases and J 1 base, with 5 bases left between them. Germline V lookup: CDR1 SGDLS, CDR2 YYNGEE. The data stem from a study of beta chain features in type 1 diabetes. The wider study: Examination of sorted cells across all samples involved over 95 million cells.

Expressed TCRB transcripts were sequenced, since all the RNA that had been isolated was reverse transcribed. Profiling relied on immunoSEQ multiplex PCR, and the TCRdb table lists in-frame clones only, not all of them. The table lists under 950,000 clones, roughly 15% of them singletons, with 0.023% in the top ten. CD4+ naive, central memory, regulatory and stem cell-like memory cells were sorted via CD45RO/CCR7/CD25/CD127/CD95/CD27. The rearrangement joins TRBV9 to TRBJ1-1, with no clear D. Sequenced sample: naive CD4+ T cells from blood. This clonotype was obtained from a woman in her late teens or twenties in good health. CDR3 bases: TGTGCCAGCAGCAGAGAGAACACTGAAGCTTTCTTT. This codes for CASSRENTEAFF.